Following are 27 T cell receptor beta chains from one sample sequenced in a study of T cell repertoires in cytomegalovirus infection. Using its own MiXCR run on the reads, TCRdb lists one record per CDR3 protein. The data contain around 490,000 distinct CDR3 sequences, around 27% of them singletons. Sequencing was carried out using PBMCs. The source is a human donor in good health (CMV status not recorded). Some clones in this sample may be carry-over from other donors' samples.

The CDR3 bases are TGTGCCAGTAGTAAGGAAGCGGGAGGGGTCGGGGAGCTGTTTTTT. It is translated as CASSKEAGGVGELFF. The gene calls are TRBV19 and TRBJ2-2, with 10 bases matching TRBD2. There are 15 residues in the CDR3. The ends lost 4 bases at V and 7 bases at J; junction bases unmatched: 6. The germline V gene encodes CDR1 LNHDA and CDR2 SQIVND (reference sequence).

This clonotype was picked up many times. This chain joins TRBV7-2 and TRBJ1-5, with D unresolved. Germline-derived CDR1 and CDR2 are SGHTA and FQGNSA. This CDR3 is built from 15 residues. Trimming left V 5 bases short and J 4 bases short, with 15 bases between. The CDR3 region has the DNA TGTGCCAGCAGCCAGGCGGGAACCGTTAATCAGCCCCAGCATTTT. Its protein product is CASSQAGTVNQPQHF.

The rearrangement joins TRBV7-8 to TRBJ2-2; perhaps TRBD2 as D (6 bases). Germline loops: CDR1 SGHVS, CDR2 FQNEAQ. Trimming shortened V by 4 bases and J by 5 bases, and 17 bases separated the two germline ends. The CDR3 has 16 amino acids. The CDR3 spells CASSYRGGTITGELFF. CDR3 coding DNA: TGTGCCAGCAGCTATAGGGGCGGGACCATTACCGGGGAGCTGTTTTTT.

This clonotype was counted a few times. The V call is TRBV6-2 or TRBV6-3, the J call TRBJ2-1, with 8 bases aligning to TRBD2. CDR1 is MNHEY and CDR2 is SVGEGT in the germline V gene. The CDR3 contains 15 residues. V was pared by 4 bases and J by 3 bases, with 5 bases of the junction left unmatched. The CDR3 sequence: CASSWVAGNYNEQFF. DNA for the CDR3: TGTGCCAGCAGTTGGGTAGCGGGAAACTACAATGAGCAGTTCTTC.

This clonotype was found a few times. This chain uses TRBV10-2 with TRBJ2-2; 7 positions agree with TRBD1. Trimming removed 6 bases from V and 6 bases from J; junction bases left unmatched: 1. Germline CDR1 reads WSHSY; CDR2 reads SAAADI. This CDR3 region has 12 residues. The CDR3 DNA follows: TGCGCCAGCAGGACAGGGCCCGGGGAGCTGTTTTTT. Translating it yields CASRTGPGELFF.

The chain employs TRBV6-5 and TRBJ1-1; tentative D call: TRBD1 (6 bases). Trimming removed 7 bases at V and 5 bases at J, with 17 bases between. Germline V gene sequence: CDR1 MNHEY, CDR2 SVGAGI. The CDR3 consists of 14 residues. The CDR3 reads CASNTDGGATEAFF. The CDR3 DNA reads TGTGCCAGCAATACCGACGGGGGGGCGACTGAAGCTTTCTTT.

This clonotype was recorded a few times. This chain joins TRBV6-2 or TRBV6-3 and TRBJ1-5; D gene unclear. Germline CDR1 and CDR2: MNHEY and SVGEGT. The CDR3 extends over 13 amino acids. V was cut by 2 bases and J by 4 bases, with 6 bases left in between. CDR3 DNA: TGTGCCAGCAGTTACGCCAGGAATCAGCCCCAGCATTTT. This translates into CASSYARNQPQHF.

This clonotype was found a few times. The chain combines TRBV7-9 with TRBJ2-1; perhaps TRBD2 as D (6 bases). The CDR3 covers 13 residues. The germline gives CDR1 SEHNR, CDR2 FQNEAQ (reference sequence). V gave up 3 bases and J gave up 7 bases, with 10 bases separating them. The CDR3 bases are TGTGCCAGCAGCTTGACTAGTTTGAATGAGCAGTTCTTC. Translated, it gives CASSLTSLNEQFF.

In the case of this clonotype: In this CDR3 the conserved last residue, phenylalanine or tryptophan, is missing, so a read error is likely. The V gene is TRBV6-5, the J gene TRBJ1-6; no clear D. Germline loops: CDR1 MNHEY, CDR2 SVGAGI. The CDR3 covers 15 residues. Trimming took 0 bases from V and 8 from J, leaving 11 bases between them. The CDR3 here is CASSYSSGVDSPLHS. The CDR3 nucleotides are TGTGCCAGCAGTTACTCATCAGGCGTGGATTCACCCCTCCACTCT.

This clonotype was observed a few times. The chain recombines TRBV7-2 with TRBJ2-7, with 11 bases that match TRBD1. CDR1 and CDR2 from the germline V gene are SGHTA and FQGNSA. With V trimmed by 6 bases and J by 4 bases, 8 bases remained unmatched. The CDR3 covers 15 residues. For the CDR3, the DNA is TGTGCCAGCAGGCTAGGACAGGGGGCGAATTACGAGCAGTACTTC. As protein: CASRLGQGANYEQYF.

This clonotype was counted only a few times. The rearrangement links TRBV12-3 or TRBV12-4 to TRBJ1-1, with D unclear. The CDR3 consists of 17 residues. The V and J ends lost 5 bases and 1 base respectively, with 20 bases between them. The DNA of the CDR3 is TGTGCCAGCAGTCGCCGGTGGGTAGTCGAGGGGAACACTGAAGCTTTCTTT. This codes for CASSRRWVVEGNTEAFF.

This clonotype has ten or more counts. This chain connects TRBV7-8 to TRBJ2-7; 16 nucleotides agree with TRBD2. Germline V gives CDR1 SGHVS, CDR2 FQNEAQ. The CDR3 totals 16 residues. Trimming cost V 5 bases and J 3 bases; bases outside gene matches: 4. DNA of the CDR3: TGTGCCAGCAGCGAGGGACTAGCGGGAGGGGACTACGAGCAGTACTTC. Protein: CASSEGLAGGDYEQYF.

The table lists this clonotype with a few counts. V is TRBV12-5 and J is TRBJ2-5; tentatively, D is TRBD1 or TRBD2 (6 bases each). Germline-derived CDR1 and CDR2 are LGHNT and FRNRAP. CDR3 length equals 13 residues. V lost 5 bases and J lost 1, with 8 bases in between. This CDR3 reads CASGPGAQETQYF. CDR3 nucleotides: TGTGCTAGTGGTCCGGGGGCCCAAGAGACCCAGTACTTC.

The CDR3 coding sequence is TGTGCCAGCAGTGAACTCGGGGAAGGGAATAATTCACCCCTCCACTTT. Its translation is CASSELGEGNNSPLHF. The chain couples TRBV2 to TRBJ1-6; D ambiguous. CDR1 and CDR2 from the germline V gene are SNHLY and FYNNEI. The CDR3 is 16 amino acids. The V gene lost 2 bases and the J gene lost 5 bases, with 13 bases spanning the gap.

The rearrangement joins TRBV12-3 or TRBV12-4 to TRBJ2-1; no firm D call. V lost 5 bases to trimming and J lost 0 bases, with 8 bases between them. This CDR3 comprises 14 residues. In nucleotides, the CDR3 is TGTGCCAGCAGTACTGAAACCTCCTACAATGAGCAGTTCTTC. This gives the protein CASSTETSYNEQFF.

At least ten counts were recorded for this clonotype. The chain has TRBV7-8 and TRBJ1-2; the D is unclear. Per germline, CDR1 SGHVS and CDR2 FQNEAQ. V shed 1 base and J shed 4 bases, with 7 bases lying between them. This CDR3 contains 13 residues. The CDR3 loop reads CASSLDPGYGYTF. The CDR3 bases are TGTGCCAGCAGCTTAGACCCAGGCTATGGCTACACCTTC.

Here the CDR3 reads CASRNSGSRETQYF. The CDR3 coding sequence is TGTGCCAGCAGAAATAGCGGGAGCAGAGAGACCCAGTACTTC. V and J are TRBV12-3 or TRBV12-4 and TRBJ2-5, with 9 bases lining up with TRBD2. This CDR3 is built from 14 residues. The trim removed 6 bases at V and 4 bases at J, leaving 6 bases unmatched.

This clonotype appeared a few times. V gene TRBV20-1 combines with J gene TRBJ1-5, with unresolved D. Looked up from germline, CDR1 is DFQATT and CDR2 is SNEGSKA (reference sequence). CDR3 length: 12 amino acids. For the CDR3, the DNA is TGCAGCGTAAAAACCGTCAATCAGCCCCAGCATTTT. Amino acid sequence: CSVKTVNQPQHF.

This clonotype came up a few times. For the CDR3, the DNA is TGCGCCAGCAGCCAGCATCAACTCCCAAACTATGGCTACACCTTC. Its protein is CASSQHQLPNYGYTF. This chain uses TRBV4-1 with TRBJ1-2; D gene ambiguous. Trimming stripped 3 bases from V and 2 bases from J, with 13 bases between. This CDR3 has 15 residues. Germline V lookup: CDR1 MGHRA, CDR2 YSYEKL.

The rearrangement links TRBV27 to TRBJ1-1; no reliable D call. This CDR3 is built from 13 residues. The V end was cut by 0 bases, the J end by 5 bases, with 7 bases between. The germline V gene has CDR1 MNHEY and CDR2 SMNVEV (reference sequence). In DNA form, the CDR3 reads TGTGCCAGCAGTTTATCTCCTAGGACTGAAGCTTTCTTT. Protein sequence: CASSLSPRTEAFF.

This clonotype was recorded many times. This chain joins TRBV7-6 and TRBJ2-7; 7 bases match TRBD1. Germline V CDR1 and CDR2: SGHVS, FNYEAQ. The CDR3 has 14 amino acids. Trimming removed 2 bases from V and 7 bases from J; junction bases left unmatched: 8. Here the CDR3 reads CASSLNQGEREQYF. CDR3 DNA sequence: TGTGCCAGCAGCTTAAATCAGGGGGAACGGGAGCAGTACTTC.

The table lists this clonotype with a few counts. The chain recombines TRBV9 with TRBJ1-2; D is unresolved. CDR3 length: 13 residues. In germline, CDR1 is SGDLS, CDR2 YYNGEE. Trimming shortened V by 4 bases and J by 6 bases, and 13 bases separated the two germline ends. The CDR3 DNA follows: TGTGCCAGCAGCCTTCGGGGTAGGGATGGCTACACCTTC. Translation gives CASSLRGRDGYTF.

This clonotype appeared many times. The chain links TRBV7-2 to TRBJ2-7; D unresolved. Trimming stripped 1 base from V and 4 bases from J, with 8 bases between. The germline V gene encodes CDR1 SGHTA and CDR2 FQGNSA. This CDR3 has 13 amino acids. Here the CDR3 reads CASSLGSEYEQYV. The CDR3 region has the DNA TGTGCCAGCAGCTTAGGGTCAGAATACGAGCAGTACGTC.

The rearrangement links TRBV6-2 or TRBV6-3 to TRBJ2-1; 12 nucleotides line up with TRBD2. Germline V CDR1 and CDR2: MNHEY, SVGEGT. The CDR3 is 17 residues long. V lost 6 bases and J lost 8; bases outside the gene matches: 14. The CDR3 protein is CASSPGTSGSGFYEQFF. CDR3 sequence (DNA): TGTGCCAGCAGCCCCGGGACTAGCGGGTCGGGTTTCTATGAGCAGTTCTTC.

This clonotype was counted only a few times. This chain links TRBV7-9 with TRBJ2-1; 11 bases align to TRBD2. With 5 bases clipped from V and 3 bases from J, the junction kept 15 bases outside the gene matches. CDR1 is SEHNR, CDR2 FQNEAQ, per germline (reference sequence). This CDR3 contains 19 residues. DNA for the CDR3: TGTGCCAGCAGCCCCGGGTGGCTAGCGGGAGGCATCCTCTACAATGAGCAGTTCTTC. This gives the protein CASSPGWLAGGILYNEQFF.

CDR3 DNA: TGTGCCAGCACCTTGGGTTGGAGTTCCGAGCAGTACGTC. Its protein is CASTLGWSSEQYV. This chain links TRBV27 with TRBJ2-7; no firm D call. This CDR3 has 13 residues. V lost 7 bases and J 6 bases, leaving 16 bases between the germline ends. Germline V gives CDR1 MNHEY, CDR2 SMNVEV (reference sequence).

This rearrangement joins TRBV10-3 to TRBJ2-3; perhaps D is TRBD1 or TRBD2 (5 bases each). The CDR3 loop spans 14 amino acids. CDR1 is ENHRY, CDR2 SYGVKD, per germline. Trimming removed 10 bases from V and 1 base from J, with 15 bases in between. CDR3 protein: CATRTGTRTDTQYF. CDR3 DNA: TGTGCCACCCGGACCGGGACGCGCACAGATACGCAGTATTTT.